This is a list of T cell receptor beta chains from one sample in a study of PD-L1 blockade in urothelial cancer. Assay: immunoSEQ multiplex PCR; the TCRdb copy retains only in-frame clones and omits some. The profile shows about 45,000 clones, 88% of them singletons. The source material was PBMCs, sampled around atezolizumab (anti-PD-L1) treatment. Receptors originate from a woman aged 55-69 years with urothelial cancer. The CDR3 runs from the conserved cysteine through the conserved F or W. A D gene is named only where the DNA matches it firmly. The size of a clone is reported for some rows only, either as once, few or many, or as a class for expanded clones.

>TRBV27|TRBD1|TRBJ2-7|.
TGTGCCAGCAGTGTCAACGGACAGGCCTCCTACGAGCAGTACTTC
CASSVNGQASYEQYF
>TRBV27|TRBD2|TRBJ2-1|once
TGTGCCAGCAGCCCCGGGACTAGCGCCAATGAGCAGTTCTTC
CASSPGTSANEQFF
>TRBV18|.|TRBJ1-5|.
TGTGCCAGCTCACACCGGGAGATAGATCAGCCCCAGCATTTT
CASSHREIDQPQHF
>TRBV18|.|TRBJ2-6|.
TGTGCCAGCTTGGCTGGCGGCTACTCTGGGGCCAACGTCCTGACTTTC
CASLAGGYSGANVLTF
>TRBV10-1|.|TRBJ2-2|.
TGCGCCAGTTCCTCTAAACGCGACTCCACCGGGGAGCTGTTTTTT
CASSSKRDSTGELFF
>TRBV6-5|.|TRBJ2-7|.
TGTGCCAGCAGTTACCAGCGGCTTCTCGAAGGCGAGCAGTACTTC
CASSYQRLLEGEQYF
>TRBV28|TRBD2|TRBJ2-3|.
TGTGCCAGCAGTGACATTAGCGGGAGCCCGGGGACGCAGTATTTT
CASSDISGSPGTQYF
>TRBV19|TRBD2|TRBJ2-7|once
TGTGCCAGTAGTATTGCGGGACTAGGCGCCTACGAGCAGTACTTC
CASSIAGLGAYEQYF
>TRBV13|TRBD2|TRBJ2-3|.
TGTGCCAGCAGCTTAGCTTGGCGGGGGGCCGAAACTTTT
CASSLAWRGAETF
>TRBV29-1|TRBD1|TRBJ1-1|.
TGCAGCGTTGTAACAGGGGCTGAAGCTTTCTTT
CSVVTGAEAFF
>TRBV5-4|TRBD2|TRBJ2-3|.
TGTGCCAGCAGCTTCGGTACTAGCGGGAATACGCAGTATTTT
CASSFGTSGNTQYF
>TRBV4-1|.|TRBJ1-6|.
TGCGCCAGCAGCCTAAGGCCCCCTAACAGCAATTCACCCCTCCACTTT
CASSLRPPNSNSPLHF
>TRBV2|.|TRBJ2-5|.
TGTGCCAGGGACTCTAGCCTTGCGGGGACCCAGTACTTC
CARDSSLAGTQYF
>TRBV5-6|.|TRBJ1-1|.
TGTGCCAGCAGCTTCTCAGAGAACACTGAAGCTTTCTTT
CASSFSENTEAFF
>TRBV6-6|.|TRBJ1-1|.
TGTGCCAGCAGTGGGGGGGGGAACACTGAAGCTTTCTTT
CASSGGGNTEAFF
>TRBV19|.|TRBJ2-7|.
TGTGCCAGTAGCCCGGGACAAGATTCCTACGAGCAGTACTTC
CASSPGQDSYEQYF
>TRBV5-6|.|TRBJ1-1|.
TGTGCCAGCAGCGGGGGGGGTGGGCTTCCGACTGAAGCTTTCTTT
CASSGGGGLPTEAFF
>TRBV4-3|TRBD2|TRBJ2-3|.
TGCGCCAGCAGCCACGTCCCTTTAGCGGGGAAGTATTTT
CASSHVPLAGKYF
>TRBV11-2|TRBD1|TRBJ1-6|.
TGTGCCAGCAGGCAGGGACAGCTGAGCTCCTATAATTCACCCCTCCACTTT
CASRQGQLSSYNSPLHF
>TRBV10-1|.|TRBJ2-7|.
TGCAGGGCTAGGGGGGGGTTGACCTACGAGCAGTACTTC
CRARGGLTYEQYF
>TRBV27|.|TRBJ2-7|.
TGTGCCAGCAGTCCCACCAGGTTTGGCTCCTACGAGCAGTACTTC
CASSPTRFGSYEQYF
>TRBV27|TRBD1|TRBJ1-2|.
TGTGCCAGCAGTTTAACCGGGACAGGGTATGGCTACACCTTC
CASSLTGTGYGYTF
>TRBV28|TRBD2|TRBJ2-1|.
TGTGCCAGCTCCCCGGCGACTAGCGGAGCCTACAATGAGCAGTTCTTC
CASSPATSGAYNEQFF
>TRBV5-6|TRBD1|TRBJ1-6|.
TGTGCCAGCAGCGCGACAGGGGGAAATTCACCCCTCCACTTT
CASSATGGNSPLHF
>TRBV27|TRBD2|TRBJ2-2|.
TGTGCCAGCAGTTCATGGGGACTAGCGGGCCTCATAAAATACACCGGGGAGCTGTTTTTT
CASSSWGLAGLIKYTGELFF
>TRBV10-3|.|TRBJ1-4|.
TGTGCCATCAGTGGCGGCGGATCTAATGAAAAACTGTTTTTT
CAISGGGSNEKLFF
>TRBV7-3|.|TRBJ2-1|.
TGTGCCAGCAGCCCTATGCCCAGGAATGAGCAGTTCTTC
CASSPMPRNEQFF
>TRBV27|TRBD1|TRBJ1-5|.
TGTGCCAGCAGGGTACAGGGGGTCGACAATCAGCCCCAGCATTTT
CASRVQGVDNQPQHF